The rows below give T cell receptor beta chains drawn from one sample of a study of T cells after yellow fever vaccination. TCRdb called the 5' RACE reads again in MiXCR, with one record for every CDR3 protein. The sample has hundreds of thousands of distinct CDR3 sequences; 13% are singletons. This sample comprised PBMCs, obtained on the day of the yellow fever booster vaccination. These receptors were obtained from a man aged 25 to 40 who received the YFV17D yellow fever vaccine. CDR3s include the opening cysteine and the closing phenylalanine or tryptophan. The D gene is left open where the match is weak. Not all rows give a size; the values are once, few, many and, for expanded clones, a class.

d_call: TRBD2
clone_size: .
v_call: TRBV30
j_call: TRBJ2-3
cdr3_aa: CAWTRGLADTTDTQYF
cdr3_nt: TGTGCCTGGACCAGAGGACTAGCGGATACCACAGATACGCAGTATTTT

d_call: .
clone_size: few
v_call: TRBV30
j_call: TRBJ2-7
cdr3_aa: CAWSEQVDSYEQYF
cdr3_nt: TGTGCCTGGAGTGAACAGGTAGACTCCTACGAGCAGTACTTC

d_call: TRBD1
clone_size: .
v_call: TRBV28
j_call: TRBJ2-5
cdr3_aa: CASDSRGTGPKGTQYF
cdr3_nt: TGTGCCAGCGATTCCAGGGGGACAGGCCCGAAGGGGACCCAGTACTTC

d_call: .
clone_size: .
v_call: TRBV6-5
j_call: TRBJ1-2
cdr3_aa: CASRRQNYGYTF
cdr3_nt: TGTGCCAGCAGGAGACAGAACTATGGCTACACCTTC

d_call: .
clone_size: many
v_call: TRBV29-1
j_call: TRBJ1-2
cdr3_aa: CSVDRPGAFVYTF
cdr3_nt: TGCAGCGTTGATAGGCCAGGGGCGTTCGTTTATACCTTC

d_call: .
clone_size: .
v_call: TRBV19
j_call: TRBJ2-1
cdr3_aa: CASSMVALSYNEQFF
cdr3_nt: TGTGCCAGTAGTATGGTAGCGCTCTCCTACAATGAGCAGTTCTTC

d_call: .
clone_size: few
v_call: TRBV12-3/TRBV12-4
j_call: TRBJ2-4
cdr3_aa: CASSLTTKNIQYF
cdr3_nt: TGTGCCAGCAGTCTAACGACCAAAAACATTCAGTACTTC

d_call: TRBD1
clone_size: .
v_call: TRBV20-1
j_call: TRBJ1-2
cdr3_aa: CSARGTGDALSYGYTF
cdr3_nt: TGCAGTGCTAGGGGGACAGGGGACGCGTTGAGTTATGGCTACACCTTC

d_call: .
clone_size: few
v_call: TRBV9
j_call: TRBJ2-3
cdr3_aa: CASSRVSARQYF
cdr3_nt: TGTGCCAGCAGCAGGGTCTCAGCGCGGCAGTATTTT

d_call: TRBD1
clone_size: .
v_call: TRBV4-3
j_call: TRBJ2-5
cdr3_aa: CASSRTGLGGETQYF
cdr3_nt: TGCGCCAGCAGCCGGACAGGGCTTGGAGGAGAGACCCAGTACTTC

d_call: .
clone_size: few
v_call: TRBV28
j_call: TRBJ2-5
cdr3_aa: CASSLPTKETQYF
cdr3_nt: TGTGCCAGCAGTTTACCCACCAAAGAGACCCAGTACTTC

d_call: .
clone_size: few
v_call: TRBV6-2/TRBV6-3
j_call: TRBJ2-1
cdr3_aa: CASSYVGAQNNEQFF
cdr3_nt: TGTGCCAGCAGTTACGTGGGGGCGCAAAACAATGAGCAGTTCTTC

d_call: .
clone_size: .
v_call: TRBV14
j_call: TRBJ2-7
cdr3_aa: CASRNTGAGDEQYF
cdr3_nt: TGTGCCAGCAGAAACACGGGGGCAGGGGACGAGCAGTACTTC

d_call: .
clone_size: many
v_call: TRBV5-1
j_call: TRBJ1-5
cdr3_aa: CASSLRAGDQPQHF
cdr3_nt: TGCGCCAGCAGCCTCCGGGCAGGGGATCAGCCCCAGCATTTT

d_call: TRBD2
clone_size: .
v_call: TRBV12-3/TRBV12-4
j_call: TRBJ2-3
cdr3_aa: CASRAGGEDTQYF
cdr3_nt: TGTGCCAGCAGGGCGGGGGGCGAAGATACGCAGTATTTT

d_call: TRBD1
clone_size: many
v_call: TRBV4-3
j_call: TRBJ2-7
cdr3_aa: CASSQDRGPFGQYF
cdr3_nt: TGCGCCAGCAGCCAAGACAGGGGGCCCTTCGGGCAGTACTTC

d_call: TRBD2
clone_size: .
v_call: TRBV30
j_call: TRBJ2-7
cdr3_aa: CAWSVRTSGRPIVYEQYF
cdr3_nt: TGTGCCTGGAGTGTCCGGACTAGCGGGAGGCCAATTGTTTACGAGCAGTACTTC

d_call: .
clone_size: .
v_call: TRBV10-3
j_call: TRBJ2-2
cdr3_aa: CAISATDNLSPGELFF
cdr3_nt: TGTGCCATCAGCGCGACGGACAATCTTTCCCCCGGGGAGCTGTTTTTT

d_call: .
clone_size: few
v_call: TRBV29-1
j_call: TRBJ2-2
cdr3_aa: CSVVLTGPGELFF
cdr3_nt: TGCAGCGTTGTTCTAACAGGCCCCGGGGAGCTGTTTTTT

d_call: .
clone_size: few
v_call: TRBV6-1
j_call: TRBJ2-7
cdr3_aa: CASSEGLREQYF
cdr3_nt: TGTGCCAGCAGTGAAGGGTTGCGCGAGCAGTACTTC

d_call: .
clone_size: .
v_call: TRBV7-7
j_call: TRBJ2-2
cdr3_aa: CASSLDGVPTGELFF
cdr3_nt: TGTGCCAGCAGCTTAGACGGGGTTCCCACCGGGGAGCTGTTTTTT

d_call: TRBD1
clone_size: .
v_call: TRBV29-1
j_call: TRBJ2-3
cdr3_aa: CSVLAQGASTDTQYF
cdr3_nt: TGCAGCGTACTAGCACAGGGGGCTAGCACAGATACGCAGTATTTT

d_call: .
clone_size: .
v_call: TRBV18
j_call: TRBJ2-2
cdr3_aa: CASSPQSSSGELFF
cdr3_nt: TGTGCCAGCTCACCACAGTCGAGTTCCGGGGAGCTGTTTTTT

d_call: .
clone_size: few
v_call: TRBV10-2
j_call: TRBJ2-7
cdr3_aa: CASRRIWGQGGDEQYF
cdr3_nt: TGCGCCAGCAGAAGAATTTGGGGGCAGGGCGGCGACGAGCAGTACTTC

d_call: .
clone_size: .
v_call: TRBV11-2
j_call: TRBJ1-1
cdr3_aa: CASSLGGGVNTEAFF
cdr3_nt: TGTGCCAGCAGCTTAGGTGGGGGAGTGAACACTGAAGCTTTCTTT

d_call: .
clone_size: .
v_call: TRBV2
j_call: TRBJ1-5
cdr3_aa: CASGDERGQPQHF
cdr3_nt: TGTGCCAGCGGGGATGAGCGGGGTCAGCCCCAGCATTTT

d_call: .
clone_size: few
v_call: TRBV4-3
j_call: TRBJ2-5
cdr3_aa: CASSQDLWPVLQETQYF
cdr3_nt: TGCGCCAGCAGCCAAGATCTTTGGCCGGTGCTACAAGAGACCCAGTACTTC

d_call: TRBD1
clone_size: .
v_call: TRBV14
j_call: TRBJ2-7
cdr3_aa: CASSRADRVPYEQYF
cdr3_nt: TGTGCCAGCAGCAGGGCGGACAGGGTCCCATACGAGCAGTACTTC

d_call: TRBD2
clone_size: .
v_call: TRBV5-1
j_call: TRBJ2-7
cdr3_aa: CASSQEGLANYEQYF
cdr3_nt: TGCGCCAGCAGCCAGGAGGGACTAGCGAACTACGAGCAGTACTTC

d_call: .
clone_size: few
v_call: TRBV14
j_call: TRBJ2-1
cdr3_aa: CASSRTESSYNEQFF
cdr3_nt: TGTGCCAGCAGCCGGACAGAGAGCTCCTACAATGAGCAGTTCTTC

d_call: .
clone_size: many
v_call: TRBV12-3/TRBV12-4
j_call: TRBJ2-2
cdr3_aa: CASSLVAGIGGELFF
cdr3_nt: TGTGCCAGCAGTTTAGTGGCAGGGATCGGCGGGGAGCTGTTTTTT

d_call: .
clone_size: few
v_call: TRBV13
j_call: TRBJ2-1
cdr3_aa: CASSPRPLRDDSSYNEQFF
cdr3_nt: TGTGCCAGCAGCCCCCGCCCCCTGCGGGACGATAGCTCCTACAATGAGCAGTTCTTC

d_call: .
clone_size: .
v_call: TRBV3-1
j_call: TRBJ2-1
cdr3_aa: CASSPFPTSSYNEQFF
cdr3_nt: TGTGCCAGCAGCCCCTTTCCAACGAGCTCCTACAATGAGCAGTTCTTC

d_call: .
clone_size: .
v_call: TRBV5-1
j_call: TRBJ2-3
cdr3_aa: CASSLAAGPTSTDTQYF
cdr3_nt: TGCGCCAGCAGCTTGGCGGCAGGACCCACTAGCACAGATACGCAGTATTTT

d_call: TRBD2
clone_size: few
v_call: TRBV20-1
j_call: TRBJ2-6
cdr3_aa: CSARGLAGGGRANVLTF
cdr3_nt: TGCAGTGCTAGGGGACTAGCGGGAGGAGGGAGGGCCAACGTCCTGACTTTC

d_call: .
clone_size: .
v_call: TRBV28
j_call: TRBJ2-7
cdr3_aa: CASNPGHEYEQYF
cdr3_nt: TGTGCCAGCAATCCGGGACATGAATACGAGCAGTACTTC

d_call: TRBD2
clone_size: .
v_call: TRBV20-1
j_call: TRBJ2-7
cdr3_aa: CSATGLAGVYEQYF
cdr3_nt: TGCAGTGCTACCGGACTAGCGGGAGTCTACGAGCAGTACTTC

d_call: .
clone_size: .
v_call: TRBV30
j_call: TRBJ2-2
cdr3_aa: CAWSAGQWNTGELFF
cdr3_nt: TGTGCCTGGAGTGCGGGGCAGTGGAACACCGGGGAGCTGTTTTTT

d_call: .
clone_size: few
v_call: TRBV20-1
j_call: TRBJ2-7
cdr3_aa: CSASRGQRSYEQYF
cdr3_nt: TGCAGTGCTAGTCGGGGCCAGCGGTCATACGAGCAGTACTTC

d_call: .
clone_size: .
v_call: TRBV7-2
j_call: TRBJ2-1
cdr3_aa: CASSLNGRWNEQFF
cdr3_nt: TGTGCCAGCAGCTTAAACGGGCGCTGGAATGAGCAGTTCTTC

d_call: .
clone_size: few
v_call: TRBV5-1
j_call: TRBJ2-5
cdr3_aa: CASSDTSHRETQYF
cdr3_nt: TGCGCCAGCAGCGACACTAGCCACCGGGAGACCCAGTACTTC

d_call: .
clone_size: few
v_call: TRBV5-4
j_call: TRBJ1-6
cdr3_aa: CASSIRQFNSPLHF
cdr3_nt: TGTGCCAGCAGCATTCGACAGTTTAATTCACCCCTCCACTTT

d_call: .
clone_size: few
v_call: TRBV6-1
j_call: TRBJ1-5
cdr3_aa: CASSGRGGSSNQPQHF
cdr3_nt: TGTGCCAGCAGTGGGAGGGGCGGGAGTAGCAATCAGCCCCAGCATTTT

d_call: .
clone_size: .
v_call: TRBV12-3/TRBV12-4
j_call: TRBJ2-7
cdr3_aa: CASSSTGSSYEQYF
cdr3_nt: TGTGCCAGCAGTTCCACGGGCAGCTCCTACGAGCAGTACTTC

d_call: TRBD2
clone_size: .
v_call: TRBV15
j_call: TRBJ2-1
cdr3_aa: CATSRGGGGSTHEQFF
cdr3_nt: TGTGCCACCAGCAGAGGAGGTGGCGGGAGTACCCATGAGCAGTTCTTC

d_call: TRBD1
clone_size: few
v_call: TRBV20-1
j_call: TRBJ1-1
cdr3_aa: CSGRLRGALGTEAFF
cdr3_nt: TGCAGTGGCCGCCTCAGGGGGGCACTGGGCACTGAAGCTTTCTTT

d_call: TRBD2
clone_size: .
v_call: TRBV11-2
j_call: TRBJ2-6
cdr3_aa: CASSWTSGSNSGANVLTF
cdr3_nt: TGTGCCAGCAGCTGGACTAGCGGTTCTAACTCTGGGGCCAACGTCCTGACTTTC

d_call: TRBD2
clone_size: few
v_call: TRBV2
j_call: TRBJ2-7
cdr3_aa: CASSPGLEGEQYF
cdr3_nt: TGTGCCAGCAGTCCCGGACTAGAAGGCGAGCAGTACTTC

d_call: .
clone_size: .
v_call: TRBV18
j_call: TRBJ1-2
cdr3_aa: CASSPPPTGQGGYTF
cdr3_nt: TGTGCCAGCTCACCACCTCCAACAGGCCAAGGGGGCTACACCTTC

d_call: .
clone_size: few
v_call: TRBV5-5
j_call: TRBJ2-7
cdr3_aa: CASSLASHSYEQYF
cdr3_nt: TGTGCCAGCAGCTTGGCCAGTCACTCCTACGAGCAGTACTTC

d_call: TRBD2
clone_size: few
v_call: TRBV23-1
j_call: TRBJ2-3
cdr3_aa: CASSQAPGGTSGGSTDTQYF
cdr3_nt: TGCGCCAGCAGTCAAGCCCCGGGCGGGACTAGCGGGGGAAGCACAGATACGCAGTATTTT